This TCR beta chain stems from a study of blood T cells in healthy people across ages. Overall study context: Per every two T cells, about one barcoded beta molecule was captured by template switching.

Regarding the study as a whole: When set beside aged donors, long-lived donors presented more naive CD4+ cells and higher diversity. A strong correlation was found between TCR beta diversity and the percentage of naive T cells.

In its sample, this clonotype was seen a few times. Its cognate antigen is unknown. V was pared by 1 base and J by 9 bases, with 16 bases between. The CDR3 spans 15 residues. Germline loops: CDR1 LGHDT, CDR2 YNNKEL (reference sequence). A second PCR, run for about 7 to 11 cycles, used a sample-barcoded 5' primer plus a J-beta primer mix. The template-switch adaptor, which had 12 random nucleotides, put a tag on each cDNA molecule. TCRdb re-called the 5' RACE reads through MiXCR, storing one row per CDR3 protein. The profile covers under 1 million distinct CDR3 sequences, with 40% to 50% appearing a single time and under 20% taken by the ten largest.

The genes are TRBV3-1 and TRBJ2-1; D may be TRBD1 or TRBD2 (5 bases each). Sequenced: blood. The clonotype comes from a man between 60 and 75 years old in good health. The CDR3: CASSQGAGSQGEQFF. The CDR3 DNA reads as TGTGCCAGCAGCCAAGGCGCAGGGAGCCAGGGTGAGCAGTTCTTC.